Following are 23 T cell receptor beta chains from one sample sequenced in a study of shared clonotypes between healthy human individuals. The table came from immunoSEQ multiplex PCR; TCRdb's copy has only in-frame clones and leaves some out. Of 2 million to 2.5 million clones listed, roughly 95% were seen once; the top ten hold roughly 1%. CD45RO-negative, CCR7-selected cells formed the naive CD8 fraction, which excluded terminally differentiated effector memory CD45RA+ cells. Sequences were obtained from naive CD8+ T cells sorted from blood. The receptors were gathered from a man younger than 35 in good health.

This sequence joins TRBV6-5 and TRBJ2-2; 10 bases agree with TRBD2. CDR1 is MNHEY, CDR2 SVGAGI, per germline. V dropped 6 bases and J dropped 5; count of bases not matched to a gene: 6. This CDR3 has 15 amino acids. In DNA form, the CDR3 reads TGTGCCAGCAGAGTAGCGGGAGGACGGACCGGGGAGCTGTTTTTT. Protein: CASRVAGGRTGELFF.

Worth noting for this clone: Other DNA sequences in this sample translate to the same CDR3. The chain carries TRBV9 and TRBJ2-7; D remains ambiguous. V was clipped by 0 bases and J by 4 bases, with 8 bases between them. CDR3 length equals 13 residues. CDR1 is SGDLS, CDR2 YYNGEE, per germline. CDR3: CASSVGAGYEQYF. In DNA form, the CDR3 reads TGTGCCAGCAGCGTAGGGGCAGGATACGAGCAGTACTTC.

The genes are TRBV5-1 and TRBJ2-7; D remains ambiguous. Germline V CDR1 and CDR2: SGHRS, YFSETQ. The CDR3 consists of 17 residues. The ends were cut back, 4 bases at V and 3 bases at J, with 23 bases in the middle. The CDR3 loop is CASSTLEVSYPNYEQYF. The CDR3 DNA sequence: TGCGCCAGCAGCACGCTCGAGGTGTCTTACCCAAACTACGAGCAGTACTTC.

The CDR3 reads CASFATSGDVTDTQYF. The DNA for the CDR3 is TGTGCCAGCTTCGCGACTAGCGGGGACGTCACAGATACGCAGTATTTT. The genes are TRBV27 and TRBJ2-3; 11 bases agree with TRBD2. The CDR3 covers 16 residues. After removal of 8 bases from V and 2 bases from J, the junction contained 9 bases not matched to a gene. Germline CDR1 reads MNHEY; CDR2 reads SMNVEV (reference sequence).

The chain combines TRBV27 with TRBJ1-1; D might be TRBD1 (6 bases). V was cut by 0 bases and J by 1 base, with 9 bases left in between. There are 15 residues in the CDR3. Germline V gene lookup returns CDR1 MNHEY and CDR2 SMNVEV (reference sequence). CDR3 amino acids: CASSLSAQGNTEAFF. The CDR3 coding sequence is TGTGCCAGCAGTTTATCGGCACAGGGGAACACTGAAGCTTTCTTT.

The chain links TRBV6-5 to TRBJ2-2; no reliable D call. V was cut by 0 bases and J by 0 bases, with 5 bases left in between. The CDR3 runs to 15 residues. The germline V gene encodes CDR1 MNHEY and CDR2 SVGAGI. The CDR3 DNA follows: TGTGCCAGCAGTTACTCGATAGCGAACACCGGGGAGCTGTTTTTT. This translates into CASSYSIANTGELFF.

As DNA, the CDR3 is TGTGCCAGCAGCTTTTTGGCAGGCGCGAACACCGGGGAGCTGTTTTTT. Translating gives CASSFLAGANTGELFF. The rearrangement links TRBV5-8 to TRBJ2-2, with D hard to call. This CDR3 is 16 amino acids long. The V gene's germline CDR1 is SGHTS and CDR2 YDEGEE. Trimming removed 2 bases at V and 0 bases at J, with 11 bases between.

This clone was detected only once. V usage is TRBV7-9 and J usage is TRBJ2-2; D call uncertain. Germline V gene data show CDR1 as SEHNR and CDR2 as FQNEAQ (reference sequence). There are 13 residues in the CDR3. Trimming pared 0 bases from V and 7 bases from J, leaving 6 bases between. The CDR3 sequence is CASSLAGSGELFF. The CDR3 DNA sequence: TGTGCCAGCAGCTTAGCGGGCAGCGGGGAGCTGTTTTTT.

This rearrangement joins TRBV7-8 to TRBJ2-1; D uncertain. This CDR3 is 13 amino acids long. Trimming pared 4 bases from V and 7 bases from J, leaving 11 bases between. Germline V CDR1 and CDR2: SGHVS, FQNEAQ. The CDR3 loop reads CASSSPFGNEQFF. Here the CDR3 DNA reads TGTGCCAGCAGCTCCCCGTTCGGAAATGAGCAGTTCTTC.

The chain joins TRBV6-1 to TRBJ1-6; D unresolved. The germline CDR1 and CDR2 sequences are MNHNS and SASEGT. CDR3 length equals 15 residues. With 0 bases removed from V and 7 bases from J, the gap between germline ends came to 10 bases. The CDR3 bases are TGTGCCAGCAGTGAAGCGGAGGCTAAGAATTCACCCCTCCACTTT. It codes for CASSEAEAKNSPLHF.

This clone has just one count. The chain joins TRBV5-4 to TRBJ2-7; D is possibly TRBD2 (5 bases). The length of the CDR3 is 13 residues. Germline loops: CDR1 SGHNT, CDR2 YYREEE (reference sequence). V dropped 2 bases and J dropped 2 bases, with 8 bases sitting between them. CDR3 sequence reads: CASSFGGPYEQYF. In DNA form, the CDR3 reads TGTGCCAGCAGCTTCGGAGGACCCTACGAGCAGTACTTC.

The sample holds a few counts of this clone. The chain recombines TRBV4-1 with TRBJ2-7; no clear D. Trimming shortened V by 3 bases and J by 0 bases, and 12 bases separated the two germline ends. The CDR3 spans 15 residues. Germline V gives CDR1 MGHRA, CDR2 YSYEKL. In nucleotides, the CDR3 is TGCGCCAGCAGCCAGGGTTTAGGGCTCTCCTACGAGCAGTACTTC. Translation: CASSQGLGLSYEQYF.

On this clone: Different DNA sequences within this sample yield the same CDR3. The chain carries TRBV9 and TRBJ2-1, with TRBD2 identical over 7 bases. CDR1 is SGDLS and CDR2 is YYNGEE in the germline V gene. V dropped 0 bases and J dropped 3; count of bases not matched to a gene: 3. The CDR3 totals 15 residues. CDR3 coding DNA: TGTGCCAGCAGCGTAGCGCGGGGGAGCTACAATGAGCAGTTCTTC. This gives the protein CASSVARGSYNEQFF.

J is TRBJ1-2 and V is TRBV6-6, with D maybe TRBD1 (5 bases). The V and J ends lost 5 bases and 4 bases respectively, with 17 bases between them. The length of the CDR3 is 15 residues. The V gene's germline CDR1 is MNHNY and CDR2 SVGAGI (reference sequence). The CDR3 nucleotides are TGTGCCAGCAGTCCCCTAGGCAGGGATAGCTATGGCTACACCTTC. Residues: CASSPLGRDSYGYTF.

The chain combines TRBV4-1 with TRBJ1-2; the D is unclear. Germline CDR1 reads MGHRA; CDR2 reads YSYEKL. Trimming pared 0 bases from V and 6 bases from J, leaving 11 bases between. CDR3 length equals 14 residues. The DNA of the CDR3 is TGCGCCAGCAGCCAAGAGGCAAGATGGGATGGCTACACCTTC. Amino acid sequence: CASSQEARWDGYTF.

The chain combines TRBV4-3 with TRBJ2-2; TRBD2 agrees at 10 bases. V was clipped by 0 bases and J by 7 bases; unmatched bases: 8. The CDR3 extends over 17 amino acids. Germline-derived CDR1 and CDR2 are LGHNA and YSLEER. In DNA, the CDR3 is TGCGCCAGCAGCCAAGATTTAAGCGGGAGGGCCATCGGGGAGCTGTTTTTT. Protein sequence: CASSQDLSGRAIGELFF.

The CDR3 sequence: CASSLQGSGVQETQYF. The CDR3 nucleotides read TGTGCCAGCAGCTTACAGGGTAGCGGGGTACAAGAGACCCAGTACTTC. V gene TRBV13 combines with J gene TRBJ2-5, with TRBD2 identical over 8 bases. The CDR3 length is 16 residues. The V gene's germline CDR1 is PRHDT and CDR2 FYEKMQ (reference sequence). The V gene end was trimmed by 2 bases and the J gene end by 2 bases; junction bases not matched to a gene: 7.

J is TRBJ2-7 and V is TRBV2, with D tentatively TRBD2 (5 bases). CDR1 is SNHLY and CDR2 is FYNNEI in the germline V gene. The CDR3 runs to 16 residues. The ends were cut back, 2 bases at V and 3 bases at J, with 17 bases in the middle. The CDR3 loop reads CASSEQAPEGLYEQYF. CDR3 nucleotides: TGTGCCAGCAGTGAACAGGCCCCCGAGGGTCTCTACGAGCAGTACTTC.

The CDR3 sequence is CASSLSGTAEQFF. The CDR3, as DNA: TGTGCCAGCAGCTTGTCCGGGACGGCCGAGCAGTTCTTC. V is TRBV5-4 and J is TRBJ2-1; D assignment may be TRBD1 or TRBD2 (5 bases each). The ends were cut back, 1 base at V and 10 bases at J, with 12 bases in the middle. The germline V gene has CDR1 SGHNT and CDR2 YYREEE (reference sequence). The CDR3 runs to 13 residues.

This chain joins TRBV28 and TRBJ2-1; D call uncertain. The CDR3 is 13 residues long. V was trimmed by 6 bases and J by 5 bases, leaving 11 bases between them. Germline V gene lookup returns CDR1 MDHEN and CDR2 SYDVKM. The CDR3, as DNA: TGTGCCAGCAGCTATCGGCAGGACAATGAGCAGTTCTTC. Translation: CASSYRQDNEQFF.

V and J are TRBV28 and TRBJ1-2; 7 nucleotides line up with TRBD1. Germline values: CDR1 MDHEN, CDR2 SYDVKM. The CDR3 covers 14 residues. Trimming took 6 bases from V and 1 from J; bases not matched to a gene: 5. Written as DNA, the CDR3 is TGTGCCAGCAGGGAGACAGGGAGTAACTATGGCTACACCTTC. Encoded protein: CASRETGSNYGYTF.

V gene TRBV6-1 combines with J gene TRBJ2-7; D call uncertain. Germline values: CDR1 MNHNS, CDR2 SASEGT. Trimming removed 0 bases from V and 5 bases from J, with 11 bases in between. The CDR3 consists of 14 residues. CDR3 DNA: TGTGCCAGCAGTGAAGCCTTTCGTGGTCACGAGCAGTACTTC. The encoded protein is CASSEAFRGHEQYF.

This chain links TRBV6-6 with TRBJ1-2; 7 positions agree with TRBD1. The CDR3 is 12 residues long. J gave up 6 bases and V 3 bases, and 1 base lay outside the gene matches. Germline lookup yields CDR1 MNHNY and CDR2 SVGAGI (reference sequence). CDR3 in DNA: TGTGCCAGCAGTTATCAGGGGGATGGCTACACCTTC. Translated: CASSYQGDGYTF.